Each of the 15 T cell receptor beta chains below was sequenced from the same sample in a study of human T cells and chemical hapten exposure. Specified time point: patch test 2, 6 weeks after DPC sensitization. Documented treatment: therapeutic diphenylcyclopropenone sensitization with weekly scalp DPC. One entry per CDR3 protein results from TCRdb running MiXCR on the RACE reads. Here the sample spans more than 75,000 distinct CDR3 sequences, 10% being singletons. The sequencing here drew on whole blood, taken in connection with sensitization to the hapten diphenylcyclopropenone (DPC). The receptors here all came from a woman aged 25-40 years with alopecia areata. Some clones in this sample may be carry-over from other donors' samples.

In its sample, this clonotype was seen a few times. V is TRBV5-1 and J is TRBJ1-1; tentative D call: TRBD1 (5 bases). Germline V gives CDR1 SGHRS, CDR2 YFSETQ. V lost 2 bases to trimming and J lost 1 base, with 6 bases between them. The CDR3 runs to 13 residues. DNA of the CDR3: TGCGCCAGCAGCTTCAGGGAGAACACTGAAGCTTTCTTT. As protein: CASSFRENTEAFF.

Turning to this clonotype: A much larger clone lies a single base off, so this may be a read error. This rearrangement joins TRBV4-3 to TRBJ1-1, with 7 bases fitting TRBD1. The CDR3 covers 13 residues. Trimming removed 2 bases from V and 3 bases from J; junction bases left unmatched: 0. The germline V gene has CDR1 LGHNA and CDR2 YSLEER. CDR3 nucleotides: TGCGCCAGCAGCCAAACAGGGGACACTGAAGCTTTCTTT. Encoded protein: CASSQTGDTEAFF.

This clonotype was seen ten or more times. This chain joins TRBV11-2 and TRBJ2-1; D gene uncertain. The CDR3 contains 13 residues. Germline lookup yields CDR1 SGHAT and CDR2 FQNNGV. Trimming cost V 0 bases and J 9 bases, with 9 bases left between them. In DNA, the CDR3 is TGTGCCAGCAGCTTAGATCCACCCGGTGAGCAGTTCTTC. Translation gives CASSLDPPGEQFF.

There are many counts of this clonotype. Here the CDR3 DNA reads TGCAGCGTTGAGGGGACAGCTATCTATGGCTACACCTTC. Its translation is CSVEGTAIYGYTF. The chain links TRBV29-1 to TRBJ1-2, with 7 bases identical to TRBD1. Trimming took 3 bases from V and 4 from J; bases not matched to a gene: 5. Germline V lookup: CDR1 SQVTM, CDR2 ANQGSEA. The CDR3 length is 13 residues.

Only a few counts were recorded for this clonotype. CDR3 loop: CASSLDGGSSYEQYF. In nucleotides, the CDR3 is TGCGCCAGCAGCTTGGACGGAGGGAGCTCCTACGAGCAGTACTTC. This chain uses TRBV5-1 with TRBJ2-7; a weak D match, TRBD2 (6 bases). CDR1 is SGHRS and CDR2 is YFSETQ in the germline V gene. The CDR3 is made up of 15 amino acids. Trimming took off 0 bases at V and 0 bases at J, with 10 bases between the two ends.

Notes on this clonotype: A much bigger clone sits one base away, suggesting this may be a read error. The rearrangement joins TRBV29-1 to TRBJ2-2; TRBD1 is a possible D gene (5 bases). Germline-derived CDR1 and CDR2 are SQVTM and ANQGSEA. With 4 bases removed from V and 2 bases from J, the gap between germline ends came to 8 bases. The CDR3 sequence is 13 residues long. The CDR3 loop reads CSVGQGNTGELFF. DNA for the CDR3: TGCAGCGTTGGCCAGGGTAACACCGGGGAGCTGTTTTTT.

The CDR3 loop reads CSAHQGRGSDEQYF. The DNA for the CDR3 is TGCAGTGCTCATCAGGGTAGGGGGAGTGACGAGCAGTACTTC. The rearrangement links TRBV20-1 to TRBJ2-7; perhaps TRBD1 as D (6 bases). The CDR3 covers 14 residues. Trimming removed 5 bases at V and 5 bases at J, with 19 bases between. Germline-derived CDR1 and CDR2 are DFQATT and SNEGSKA (reference sequence).

This clonotype was observed many times. This rearrangement joins TRBV11-1 to TRBJ1-1, with 7 bases that match TRBD1. J gave up 0 bases and V 5 bases, and 9 bases lay outside the gene matches. The germline CDR1 and CDR2 sequences are SGHAT and FQDESV (reference sequence). The CDR3 loop spans 16 amino acids. The CDR3 nucleotides read TGTGCCAGCAGCCCCCGACAGGGTTTAATGAACACTGAAGCTTTCTTT. Translation gives CASSPRQGLMNTEAFF.

Many counts were recorded for this clonotype. V is TRBV7-6 and J is TRBJ2-1; TRBD1 matches at 7 bases. This CDR3 region has 14 residues. V was pared by 5 bases and J by 5 bases, with 6 bases of the junction left unmatched. Looked up from germline, CDR1 is SGHVS and CDR2 is FNYEAQ. For the CDR3, the DNA is TGTGCCAGCAGCACAGGGGAGTACGACAATGAGCAGTTCTTC. This translates into CASSTGEYDNEQFF.

J is TRBJ2-7 and V is TRBV6-5; unclear D gene. Trimming took off 2 bases at V and 3 bases at J, with 8 bases between the two ends. The CDR3 totals 13 residues. Germline lookup yields CDR1 MNHEY and CDR2 SVGAGI. CDR3 bases: TGTGCCAGCAGTTACGGACCCTTCTACGAGCAGTACTTC. It encodes CASSYGPFYEQYF.

To note about this clonotype: Just one base apart from a much larger clone, this may be a read error. V gene TRBV7-9 combines with J gene TRBJ2-5; weak D call: TRBD1 (5 bases). The CDR3 runs to 17 residues. Germline V CDR1 and CDR2: SEHNR, FQNEAQ (reference sequence). CDR3: CVSSLRQGTQDQETQYF. CDR3 nucleotides: TGTGTCAGCAGCTTACGTCAGGGTACCCAAGACCAAGAGACCCAGTACTTC.

This clonotype occurred a few times. CDR3 in DNA: TGCAGCGTCCCCGCGGACCGCTACAATGAGCAGTTCTTC. It encodes CSVPADRYNEQFF. This chain connects TRBV29-1 to TRBJ2-1; D is unclear. Germline CDR1 SQVTM, CDR2 ANQGSEA. The CDR3 consists of 13 residues. V lost 6 bases and J 3 bases, leaving 12 bases between the germline ends.

This clonotype was observed once. V usage is TRBV7-2 and J usage is TRBJ2-5; D remains ambiguous. Trimming cost V 5 bases and J 4 bases, with 14 bases left between them. This CDR3 region has 14 residues. The germline V gene encodes CDR1 SGHTA and CDR2 FQGNSA. The CDR3 DNA follows: TGTGCCAGCAGCCGATCTAGGGCCCTAGAGACCCAGTACTTC. Encoded protein: CASSRSRALETQYF.

This clonotype showed up many times. The chain recombines TRBV27 with TRBJ2-4; TRBD1 might be the D (5 bases). V lost 4 bases and J lost 2, with 9 bases in between. The length of the CDR3 is 14 residues. Germline values: CDR1 MNHEY, CDR2 SMNVEV (reference sequence). CDR3 DNA sequence: TGTGCCAGCAGTTATGACAGTTCCAAAAACATTCAGTACTTC. This codes for CASSYDSSKNIQYF.

This chain links TRBV7-2 with TRBJ2-3, with 9 bases fitting TRBD2. This CDR3 is built from 16 residues. Germline CDR1 and CDR2: SGHTA and FQGNSA. Trimming removed 2 bases from V and 5 bases from J; junction bases left unmatched: 8. The CDR3 protein is CASSLTVTSGIDTQYF. CDR3 in DNA: TGTGCCAGCAGCTTAACGGTGACTAGCGGAATAGATACGCAGTATTTT. Full variable domain (missing parts from reference TRBV7-2 and TRBJ2-3): GAGVSQSPSNKVTEKGKDVELRCDPISGHTALYWYRQSLGQGLEFLIYFQGNSAPDKSGLPSDRFSAERTGGSVSTLTIQRTQQEDSAVYLCASSLTVTSGIDTQYFGPGTRLTVL.